These 5 T cell receptor beta chains share one sample of origin, sequenced in a study of early T cells in non-severe SARS-CoV-2 infection. A single record per CDR3 protein comes from TCRdb applying MiXCR to the 5' RACE reads. The profile shows roughly 30,000 distinct CDR3 sequences, around 6% of them singletons. The sequencing here drew on whole blood, taken at baseline. The receptors originated from an adult who was a healthcare worker with PCR-confirmed SARS-CoV-2 infection or an uninfected control (not recorded which).

This clonotype was picked up many times. The chain combines TRBV3-1 with TRBJ2-5; 11 bases fit TRBD2. Germline V gives CDR1 LGHDT, CDR2 YNNKEL (reference sequence). The trim removed 1 base at V and 2 bases at J, leaving 0 bases unmatched. The CDR3 covers 15 residues. CDR3 region: CASSQGLAGQETQYF. CDR3 coding DNA: TGTGCCAGCAGCCAAGGACTAGCGGGACAAGAGACCCAGTACTTC.

The chain couples TRBV3-1 to TRBJ2-7; D is possibly TRBD2 (5 bases). The CDR3 runs to 13 residues. Trimming shortened V by 0 bases and J by 3 bases, and 6 bases separated the two germline ends. Germline V gives CDR1 LGHDT, CDR2 YNNKEL (reference sequence). The CDR3 here is CASSQDEGYEQYF. The CDR3 DNA sequence: TGTGCCAGCAGCCAAGATGAGGGCTACGAGCAGTACTTC.

This clonotype has just a few counts. The V and J genes are TRBV7-2 and TRBJ1-2, with a weak D call TRBD1 (5 bases). The CDR3 spans 14 residues. CDR1 is SGHTA and CDR2 is FQGNSA in the germline V gene. With 3 bases removed from V and 4 bases from J, the gap between germline ends came to 12 bases. The CDR3, as DNA: TGTGCCAGCAGCTTTGGACATCCACTCTATGGCTACACCTTC. Translating gives CASSFGHPLYGYTF.

This clonotype occurred a few times. This chain uses TRBV10-3 with TRBJ2-3; the match to TRBD2 covers 8 bases. Germline V CDR1 and CDR2: ENHRY, SYGVKD. The length of the CDR3 is 16 residues. V lost 5 bases, J lost 3 bases, and 10 bases stayed unmatched. CDR3 bases: TGTGCCATCAGTCCTCTGAGAAGCGGGAGAACAGATACGCAGTATTTT. Translation: CAISPLRSGRTDTQYF.

This clonotype showed up many times. The chain is built from TRBV5-5 and TRBJ1-5; D might be TRBD1 (5 bases). The CDR3 spans 15 residues. The germline V gene encodes CDR1 SGHKS and CDR2 YYEKEE (reference sequence). Trimming left V 2 bases short and J 2 bases short, with 11 bases between. The CDR3 DNA is TGTGCCAGCAGCTTAGGGACGATCGGCAATCAGCCCCAGCATTTT. It encodes CASSLGTIGNQPQHF.